This is a list of T cell receptor beta chains from one sample in a study of shared clonotypes between healthy human individuals. Method: immunoSEQ multiplex PCR; TCRdb's copy keeps in-frame clones and lacks some. The table includes some 660,000 clones, roughly 73% detected once. The sample consisted of memory CD4+ T cells sorted from blood. The receptors derive from a young woman in good health. Each CDR3 is given with its conserved first and last residue. D genes are given only for firm matches. Where a row states a size, it is once, few, many or the class of an expanded clone; other rows omit it.

size	V	J	D	DNA	CDR3
NA	TRBV7-6	TRBJ1-4	NA	TGTGCCAGCAGCTCGAGGATGGAAAAACTGTTTTTT	CASSSRMEKLFF
NA	TRBV27	TRBJ2-6	NA	TGTGCCAGCAGTTTGGCATCTGGGGCCAACGTCCTGACTTTC	CASSLASGANVLTF
NA	TRBV19	TRBJ1-3	TRBD1	TGTGCCAGACCGACAGGGGCTGGAAACACCATATATTTT	CARPTGAGNTIYF
NA	TRBV6-5	TRBJ1-4	TRBD1	TGTGCCAGCAGGGCAAGGACAGGGGTGCGGAAACTGTTTTTT	CASRARTGVRKLFF
NA	TRBV5-1	TRBJ1-1	TRBD1	TGCGCCAGCAGCCCCGGGACAGGGATGAACACTGAAGCTTTCTTT	CASSPGTGMNTEAFF
once	TRBV7-2	TRBJ1-1	NA	TGTGCCAGCAGCTTAGTGGGGGGGAAGGACACTGAAGCTTTCTTT	CASSLVGGKDTEAFF
once	TRBV25-1	TRBJ2-7	NA	TGTGCCAGCAGCAAGGACGGAACCTCAAACTACGAGCAGTACTTC	CASSKDGTSNYEQYF
NA	TRBV15	TRBJ2-1	TRBD2	TGTGCCACCAGCAGAGAACTAGCGGGAGGGAATGAGCAGTTCTTC	CATSRELAGGNEQFF
few	TRBV28	TRBJ1-2	NA	TGTGCCAGCAGCAGTGTCTATGGCTACACCTTC	CASSSVYGYTF
NA	TRBV19	TRBJ1-5	TRBD1	TGTGCCACCAGTTGGGACAGGGAAGGCAATCAGCCCCAGCATTTT	CATSWDREGNQPQHF
NA	TRBV7-9	TRBJ2-3	TRBD2	TGTGCCAGCAGCTTAGCGGCTAGCGGGAGCACAGATACGCAGTATTTT	CASSLAASGSTDTQYF
few	TRBV28	TRBJ1-2	NA	TGTGCCAGCAGTTTCCCCGGACTTTTAGGTCATGGCTACACCTTC	CASSFPGLLGHGYTF
few	TRBV5-1	TRBJ2-7	NA	TGCGCCAGCAGACGACAGATCCAGAGCTCCTACGAGCAGTACTTC	CASRRQIQSSYEQYF
NA	TRBV2	TRBJ2-7	TRBD1	TGTGCCAGCAGAAAGACAGGGTTCAACGAGCAGTACTTC	CASRKTGFNEQYF
NA	TRBV6-6	TRBJ2-1	TRBD2	TGTGCCAGCAGTTACCGAGCTAGCGGTTTCGATGAGCAGTTCTTC	CASSYRASGFDEQFF
NA	TRBV5-1	TRBJ2-2	TRBD2	TGCGCCAGCAGCCCCGGGACTACCACCGGGGAGCTGTTTTTT	CASSPGTTTGELFF
NA	TRBV4-2	TRBJ2-1	NA	TGTGCCAGCAGCCATGTGGACTCGGAACCCTACAATGAGCAGTTCTTC	CASSHVDSEPYNEQFF
NA	TRBV25-1	TRBJ2-5	NA	TGTGCCAGCACTCAAACAGGGTACCAAGAGACCCAGTACTTC	CASTQTGYQETQYF
many	TRBV5-6	TRBJ1-5	NA	TGTGCCAGCAGCTTGTCACTCAACAGGCTCCAGCCCCAGCATTTT	CASSLSLNRLQPQHF
NA	TRBV5-1	TRBJ2-2	NA	TGCGCCAGCAGCTTGGGGGTCGTCTCGAACACCGGGGAGCTGTTTTTT	CASSLGVVSNTGELFF
many	TRBV15	TRBJ2-6	NA	TGTGCCACCAGCAGCGGTCCGACGGCCTACTCTGGGGCCAACGTCCTGACTTTC	CATSSGPTAYSGANVLTF
few	TRBV30	TRBJ2-7	NA	TGTGCCTGGAGTGTGCGACTAGAATACGAGCAGTACTTC	CAWSVRLEYEQYF
NA	TRBV5-4	TRBJ2-2	TRBD1	TGTGCCAGCAGCTTGGTGGGGACAGGGGGCCTCGGGGAGCTGTTTTTT	CASSLVGTGGLGELFF
NA	TRBV15	TRBJ1-1	NA	TGTGCCACCAGCAGTGCCCTCGGACAGCCGGAGAGTACTGAAGCTTTCTTT	CATSSALGQPESTEAFF
NA	TRBV30	TRBJ2-3	TRBD2	TGTGCCTGGAGCGCCGGACTAGCGGGAGTTGAAGATACGCAGTATTTT	CAWSAGLAGVEDTQYF
once	TRBV28	TRBJ2-3	TRBD2	TGTGCCAGCAGTTCGAAACTAGCGGGGGGCACAGATACGCAGTATTTT	CASSSKLAGGTDTQYF
NA	TRBV14	TRBJ2-7	TRBD2	TGTGCCAGCAGCCTGACCCTAGCGGGAGGTTACGAGCAGTACTTC	CASSLTLAGGYEQYF
NA	TRBV15	TRBJ1-1	TRBD1	TGTGCCACCAGCAGCCCGGGACAGGGTTACACTGAAGCTTTCTTT	CATSSPGQGYTEAFF
NA	TRBV7-2	TRBJ1-5	TRBD1	TGTGCCAGCAGCTTGGGACAGCTCAATCAGCCCCAGCATTTT	CASSLGQLNQPQHF
NA	TRBV2	TRBJ2-5	TRBD1	TGTGCCAGCAGTGAAGCCGGGACAGGGGGAGAGACCCAGTACTTC	CASSEAGTGGETQYF
NA	TRBV10-1	TRBJ2-2	NA	TGCGCCAGCAGTGAGTCGTCGGGCGGTAACACCGGGGAGCTGTTTTTT	CASSESSGGNTGELFF
few	TRBV6-1	TRBJ2-2	NA	TGTGCCAGCAGTGAAAATCCAGGGTCGAGCGGGGAGCTGTTTTTT	CASSENPGSSGELFF
NA	TRBV11-2	TRBJ2-7	NA	TGTGCCAGCAACGGTAAACGGGAAGGGGCAGTTGGCGAGCAGTACTTC	CASNGKREGAVGEQYF
NA	TRBV28	TRBJ1-5	NA	TGTGCCAGCGGACGGCAGGGATGGAACCAGCCCCAGCATTTT	CASGRQGWNQPQHF
NA	TRBV7-8	TRBJ2-1	NA	TGTGCCAGCAGCTTAGCGGGCTCCGCGGTCAACAATGAGCAGTTCTTC	CASSLAGSAVNNEQFF
NA	TRBV27	TRBJ2-2	TRBD2	TGTGCCAGCAAACTAGCGGGAGAAACCGGGGAGCTGTTTTTT	CASKLAGETGELFF
NA	TRBV14	TRBJ1-1	NA	TGTGCCAGCAGCCCCAACCTTCCGCAGCAAGCTTTCTTT	CASSPNLPQQAFF